This T cell receptor (beta chain) came from a study of T cell changes during pregnancy in multiple sclerosis. This CDR3 region has 13 residues. From germline, CDR1 is MDHEN and CDR2 SYDVKM. V shed 7 bases and J 7 bases; nucleotides not matched to a gene: 8. This clone has just one count. Method: immunoSEQ multiplex PCR; TCRdb's copy keeps in-frame clones and lacks some. The sample contains around 57,000 clones, 92% of which appear only once. This TCR was sampled from a female donor in good health, enrolled as a control in a pregnancy study. This sample comprised CD4+ T cells from peripheral blood mononuclear cells, obtained after pregnancy. The rearrangement uses TRBV28 and TRBJ2-7; 9 nucleotides agree with TRBD1. CDR3 protein: CASTRDRVGEQYF. The CDR3 DNA reads as TGTGCCAGCACACGGGACAGGGTGGGGGAGCAGTACTTC.